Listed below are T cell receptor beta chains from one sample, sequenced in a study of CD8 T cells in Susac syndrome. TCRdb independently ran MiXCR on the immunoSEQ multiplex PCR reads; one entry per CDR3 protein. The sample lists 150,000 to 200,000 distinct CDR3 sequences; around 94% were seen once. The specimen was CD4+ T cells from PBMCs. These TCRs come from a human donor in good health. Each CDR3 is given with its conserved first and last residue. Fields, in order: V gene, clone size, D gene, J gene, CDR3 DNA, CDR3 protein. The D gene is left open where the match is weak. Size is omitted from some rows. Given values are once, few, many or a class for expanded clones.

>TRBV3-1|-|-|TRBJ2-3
TGTGCCAGCAGCCCACCCGGGACTCCTGGGACGCAGTATTTT
CASSPPGTPGTQYF
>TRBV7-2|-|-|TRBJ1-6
TGTGCCAGCAGCCCACAACAGGATTCACCCCTCCACTTT
CASSPQQDSPLHF
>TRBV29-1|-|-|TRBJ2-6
TGCAGCGTTAGCCTAGGGTCCTCTGGGGCCAACGTCCTGACTTTC
CSVSLGSSGANVLTF
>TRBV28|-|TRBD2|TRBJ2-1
TGTGCCAGCAGTTTGAGCGCTAGCGGGGGCCACAATGAGCAGTTCTTC
CASSLSASGGHNEQFF
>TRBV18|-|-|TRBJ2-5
TGTGCCAGCTCACCGAGGGGGCAAGAGACCCAGTACTTC
CASSPRGQETQYF
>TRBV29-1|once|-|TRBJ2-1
TGCAGCGTTGAGGAAAATAGGGCTAATAGGCCGTTCTTC
CSVEENRANRPFF
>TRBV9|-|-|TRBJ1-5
TGTGCCAGCAGCCCGGACGGAGGGGGCAATCAGCCCCAGCATTTT
CASSPDGGGNQPQHF
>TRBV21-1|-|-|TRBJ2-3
TGTGCCAGCAGCACCCGGGACAGGGGGCGTGATCGAACAGATACGCAGTATTTT
CASSTRDRGRDRTDTQYF
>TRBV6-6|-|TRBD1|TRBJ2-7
TGTGCCAGCAGTTCCCCGCGACAGGGACGCTACGAGCAGTACTTC
CASSSPRQGRYEQYF
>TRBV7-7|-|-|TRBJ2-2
TGTGCTAGCGCCCCGCCGGGAGCGAACACCGGGGAGCTGTTTTTT
CASAPPGANTGELFF
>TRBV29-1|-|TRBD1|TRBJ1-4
TGCAGCGTTGCCGGGACAGGGGGCGTGACTAATGAAAAACTGTTTTTT
CSVAGTGGVTNEKLFF
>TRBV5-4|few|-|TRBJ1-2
TGTGCCAGCAGCTTGGAAGGGGTTGGCTACACCTTC
CASSLEGVGYTF
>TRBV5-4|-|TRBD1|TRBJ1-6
TGTGCCAGCAGCTTGGGTGGGGCGGGACAGCCTTTGGCCCTCCACTTT
CASSLGGAGQPLALHF
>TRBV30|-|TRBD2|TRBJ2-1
TGTGCCTGGAGTCGGACTAGCGGGGGGAATGAGCAGTTCTTC
CAWSRTSGGNEQFF
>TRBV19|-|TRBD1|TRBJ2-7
TGTGCCACCTTCTTTGGACAGGGATCCTACGAGCAGTACTTC
CATFFGQGSYEQYF
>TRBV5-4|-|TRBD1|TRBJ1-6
TGTGCCAGCAGCCAGGGACAGGACGGGGCCCTCCACTTT
CASSQGQDGALHF
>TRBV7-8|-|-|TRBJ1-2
TGTGCCAGCAGCCAAACTGGGACCCGGCGATCCAACTATGGCTACACCTTC
CASSQTGTRRSNYGYTF
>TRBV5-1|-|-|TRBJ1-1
TGCGCCAGCAGTTCACAAAGTCAGGGTAACACTGAAGCTTTCTTT
CASSSQSQGNTEAFF
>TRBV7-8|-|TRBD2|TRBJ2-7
TGTGCCAGCAGCCCGAAGACTAGCAACTACGAGCAGTACTTC
CASSPKTSNYEQYF
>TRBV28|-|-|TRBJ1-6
TGTGCCAGCAGTGGGCAGGCCCGGCCCCTCCACTTT
CASSGQARPLHF
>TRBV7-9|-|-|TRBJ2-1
TGTGCCAGCAGCACCCGAGGGGCGCGGAATACCTACAATGAGCAGTTCTTC
CASSTRGARNTYNEQFF
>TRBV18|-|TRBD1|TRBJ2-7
TGTGCCAGCTCGCCCACCCGACAGGGGGGAGGCGAGCAGTACTTC
CASSPTRQGGGEQYF
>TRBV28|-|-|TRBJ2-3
TGTGCCAGCCTTTCCTCTAGCACAGATACGCAGTATTTT
CASLSSSTDTQYF
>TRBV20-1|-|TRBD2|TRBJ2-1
TGCAGTGCTAGGGGACTAGCGAGGGCCTACAATGAGCAGTTCTTC
CSARGLARAYNEQFF
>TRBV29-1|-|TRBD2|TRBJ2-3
TGCAGCGTTGTCGGGGGGACGACAGATACGCAGTATTTT
CSVVGGTTDTQYF
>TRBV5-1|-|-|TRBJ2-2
TGCGCCAGCAGCCTTAACAGGGACACCGGGGAGCTGTTTTTT
CASSLNRDTGELFF
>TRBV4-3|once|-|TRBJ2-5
TGCGCCAGCAGCCATCGACCCACGGTGGGGGAGACCCAGTACTTC
CASSHRPTVGETQYF
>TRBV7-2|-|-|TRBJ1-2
TGTGCCAGCAGGTCGGCTGGGCGGGATGGCTACACCTTC
CASRSAGRDGYTF
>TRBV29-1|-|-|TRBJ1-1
TGCAGCGTCGTACGACACCTTCTGAACACTGAAGCTTTCTTT
CSVVRHLLNTEAFF
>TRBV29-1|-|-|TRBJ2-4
TGCAGCGTTTCCGGGGAAAACGTTCAGTACTTC
CSVSGENVQYF
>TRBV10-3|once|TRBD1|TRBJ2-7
TGTGCCATCCGGGACAGGGAATACGAGCAGTACTTC
CAIRDREYEQYF
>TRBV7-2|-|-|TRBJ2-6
TGTGCCAGCAGCCCGCCCTTCTCTGGGGCCAACGTCCTGACTTTC
CASSPPFSGANVLTF
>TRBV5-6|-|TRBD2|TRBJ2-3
TGTGCCAGCAGCCCCGGACTAGCCTGGCGATTAGATACGCAGTATTTT
CASSPGLAWRLDTQYF
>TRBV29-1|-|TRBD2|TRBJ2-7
TGCAGCGTTCAACTAGCGGGGGCGTACGAGCAGTACTTC
CSVQLAGAYEQYF
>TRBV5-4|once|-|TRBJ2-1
TGTGCCAGCAGCTTGCCCGCCACCAATGAGCAGTTCTTC
CASSLPATNEQFF
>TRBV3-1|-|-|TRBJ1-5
TGTGCCAGCAGCCAAGGGTATAGCAATCAGCCCCAGCATTTT
CASSQGYSNQPQHF
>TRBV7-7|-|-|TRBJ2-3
TGTGCTAGCAGCTTAGAATACGGCACAGATACGCAGTATTTT
CASSLEYGTDTQYF
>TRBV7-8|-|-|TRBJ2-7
TGTGCCAGCAGCTTAGATGTCGTCTACGAGCAGTACTTC
CASSLDVVYEQYF
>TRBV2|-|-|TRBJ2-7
TGTGCCAGCAGGGTAACCCTGGGGGGCGAGCAGTACTTC
CASRVTLGGEQYF
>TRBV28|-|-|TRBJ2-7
TGTGCCAGCAGGACAGGTTACTACGAGCAGTACTTC
CASRTGYYEQYF
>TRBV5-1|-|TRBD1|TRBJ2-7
TGCGCCAGCAGCTTGGACAGGGGTAACTACGAGCAGTACTTC
CASSLDRGNYEQYF